The TCR beta chain described here comes from a study of PD-1 blockade in classical Hodgkin lymphoma. Study findings and constraints: The drivers behind the repertoire differences, possibly disease activity or prior therapy, remain undefined. At baseline, newly diagnosed patients reportedly showed less TCR diversity than healthy donors.

Time point: newly diagnosed, previously untreated cHL patient sample. Only in-frame clones appear in the TCRdb table, and some are missing; sequencing was by immunoSEQ multiplex PCR. This table has around 17,000 clones, almost 85% appearing once. Germline-derived CDR1 and CDR2 are MNHNY and SVGAGI (reference sequence). Trimming took off 2 bases at V and 0 bases at J, with 8 bases between the two ends. The CDR3 spans 14 residues. Notes on this clone: What it binds is unknown.

The sequence was collected from a human donor with classical Hodgkin lymphoma. The source material was peripheral blood mononuclear cells (PBMCs). The rearrangement links TRBV6-6 to TRBJ2-7; D unresolved. The CDR3 protein is CASSYRASSYEQYF. In nucleotides, the CDR3 is TGTGCCAGCAGTTACAGGGCGAGCTCCTACGAGCAGTACTTC.